This TCR beta chain was retrieved from a study of CD8 T cells in ankylosing spondylitis. Findings of the study overall: For ankylosing spondylitis blood, a TCR beta motif of 7 or 8 highly homologous variants appeared characteristic. Significant enrichment of disease-linked clones was reported in matched ankylosing spondylitis synovial fluid.

V lost 0 bases, J lost 6 bases, and 6 bases stayed unmatched. This CDR3 comprises 14 residues. From germline, CDR1 is SGHRS and CDR2 YFSETQ. In making TCR beta libraries, quantitative 5'-RACE with molecular barcodes was used. Each CDR3 protein gets one entry after TCRdb re-called the 5' RACE reads with MiXCR. The table includes 200,000 to 300,000 distinct CDR3 sequences, 8% to 9.5% detected once. This clonotype was seen at least ten times. Its specificity is unknown. The TCR sequence derives from a male donor with ankylosing spondylitis or in good health (not recorded which). Sequencing input: blood, either unsorted or a sorted T cell fraction (not recorded which). The chain joins TRBV5-1 to TRBJ2-7; the match to TRBD1 covers 7 bases. CDR3 DNA: TGCGCCAGCAGCTTGGGGACAGGTTTAGGCGAGCAGTACTTC. Translation: CASSLGTGLGEQYF.